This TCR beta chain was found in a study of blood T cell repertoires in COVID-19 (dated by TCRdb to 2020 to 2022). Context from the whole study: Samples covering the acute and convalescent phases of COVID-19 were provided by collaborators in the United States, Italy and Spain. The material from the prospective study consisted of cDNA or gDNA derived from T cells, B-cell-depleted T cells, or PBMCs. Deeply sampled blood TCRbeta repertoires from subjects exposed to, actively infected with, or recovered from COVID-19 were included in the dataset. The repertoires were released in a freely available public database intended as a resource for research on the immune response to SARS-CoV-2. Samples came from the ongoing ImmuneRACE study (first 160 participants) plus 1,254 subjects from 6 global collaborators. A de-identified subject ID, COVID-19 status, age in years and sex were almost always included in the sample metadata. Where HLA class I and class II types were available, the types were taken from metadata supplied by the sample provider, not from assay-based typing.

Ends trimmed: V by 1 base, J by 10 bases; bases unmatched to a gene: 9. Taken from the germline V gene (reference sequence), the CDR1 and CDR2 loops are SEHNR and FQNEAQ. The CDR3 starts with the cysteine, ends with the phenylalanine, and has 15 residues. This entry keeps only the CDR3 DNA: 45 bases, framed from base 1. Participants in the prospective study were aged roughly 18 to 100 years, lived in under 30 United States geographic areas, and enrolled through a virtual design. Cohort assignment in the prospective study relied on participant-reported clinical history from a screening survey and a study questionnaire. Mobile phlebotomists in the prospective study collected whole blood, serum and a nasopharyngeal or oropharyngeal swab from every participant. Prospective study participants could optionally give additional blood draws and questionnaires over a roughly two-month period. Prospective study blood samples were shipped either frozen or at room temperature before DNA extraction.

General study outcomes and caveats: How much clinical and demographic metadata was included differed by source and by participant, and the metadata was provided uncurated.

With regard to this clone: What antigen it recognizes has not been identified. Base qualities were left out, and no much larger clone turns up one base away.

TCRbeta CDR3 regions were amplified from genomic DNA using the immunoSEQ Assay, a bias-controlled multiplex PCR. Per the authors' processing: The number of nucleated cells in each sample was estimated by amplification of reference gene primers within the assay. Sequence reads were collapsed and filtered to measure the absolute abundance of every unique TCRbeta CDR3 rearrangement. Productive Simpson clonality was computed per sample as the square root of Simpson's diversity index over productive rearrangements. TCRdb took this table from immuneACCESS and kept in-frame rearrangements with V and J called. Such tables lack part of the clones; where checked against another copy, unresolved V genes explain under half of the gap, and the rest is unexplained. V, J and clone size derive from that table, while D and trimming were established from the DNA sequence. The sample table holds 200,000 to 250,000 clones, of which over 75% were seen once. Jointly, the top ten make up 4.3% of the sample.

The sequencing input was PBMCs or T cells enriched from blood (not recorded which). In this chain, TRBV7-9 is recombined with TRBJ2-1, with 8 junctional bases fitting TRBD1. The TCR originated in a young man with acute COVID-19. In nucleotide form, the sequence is TGTGCCAGCAGCTTAGGGGACAGGCCCCGGGAGGAGCAGTTCTTC. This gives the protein CASSLGDRPREEQFF. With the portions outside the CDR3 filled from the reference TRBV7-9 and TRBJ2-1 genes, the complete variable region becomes DTGVSQNPRHKITKRGQNVTFRCDPISEHNRLYWYRQTLGQGPEFLTYFQNEAQLEKSRLLSDRFSAERPKGSFSTLEIQRTEQGDSAMYLCASSLGDRPREEQFFGPGTRLTVL.